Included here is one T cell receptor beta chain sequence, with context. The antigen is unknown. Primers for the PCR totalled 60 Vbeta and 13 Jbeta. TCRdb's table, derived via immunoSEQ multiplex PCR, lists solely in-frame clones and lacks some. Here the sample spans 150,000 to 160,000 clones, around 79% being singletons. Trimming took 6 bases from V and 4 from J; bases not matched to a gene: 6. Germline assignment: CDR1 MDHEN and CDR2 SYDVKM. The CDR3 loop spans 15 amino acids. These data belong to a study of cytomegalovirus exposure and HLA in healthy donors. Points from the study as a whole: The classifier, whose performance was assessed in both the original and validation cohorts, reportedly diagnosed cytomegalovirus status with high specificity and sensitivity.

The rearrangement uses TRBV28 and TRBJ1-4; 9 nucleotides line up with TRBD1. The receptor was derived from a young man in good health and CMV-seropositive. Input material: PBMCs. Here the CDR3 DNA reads TGTGCCAGCAGGCACGGACAGGGGTTTAATGAAAAACTGTTTTTT. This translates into CASRHGQGFNEKLFF.